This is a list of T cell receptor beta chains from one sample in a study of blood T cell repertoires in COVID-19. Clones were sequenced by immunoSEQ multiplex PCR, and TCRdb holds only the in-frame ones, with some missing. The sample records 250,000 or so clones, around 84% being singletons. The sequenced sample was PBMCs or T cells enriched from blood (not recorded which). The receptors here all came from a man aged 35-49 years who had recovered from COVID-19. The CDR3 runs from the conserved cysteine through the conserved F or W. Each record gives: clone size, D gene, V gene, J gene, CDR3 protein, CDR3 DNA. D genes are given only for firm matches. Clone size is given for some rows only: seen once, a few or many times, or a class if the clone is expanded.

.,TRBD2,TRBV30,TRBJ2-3,CAWSVPAGGGDTQYF,TGTGCCTGGAGTGTACCTGCGGGGGGGGGAGATACGCAGTATTTT
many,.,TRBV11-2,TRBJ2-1,CASEEIYGSSYNEQFF,TGTGCCAGCGAGGAGATCTACGGCTCTTCCTACAATGAGCAGTTCTTC
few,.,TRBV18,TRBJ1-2,CASSPPSGYGYTF,TGTGCCAGCTCACCACCTTCAGGGTATGGCTACACCTTC
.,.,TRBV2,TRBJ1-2,CATLIGWETGYTF,TGTGCCACCCTAATTGGCTGGGAGACTGGCTACACCTTC
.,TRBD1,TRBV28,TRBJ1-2,CASSPDREAYLYGYTF,TGTGCCAGCAGCCCTGACAGGGAAGCGTACCTCTATGGCTACACCTTC
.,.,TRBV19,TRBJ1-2,CASSLGQGLIYGYTF,TGTGCCAGTAGTTTAGGGCAGGGGTTAATCTATGGCTACACCTTC
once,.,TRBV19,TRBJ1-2,CASSMGLINYGYTF,TGTGCCAGTAGTATGGGACTTATTAACTATGGCTACACCTTC
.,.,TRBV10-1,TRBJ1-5,CASSSLLPQHF,TGCGCCAGCAGTTCCCTGTTGCCCCAGCATTTT
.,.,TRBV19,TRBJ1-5,CASSIGGGGDQPQHF,TGTGCCAGTAGTATAGGGGGAGGGGGTGATCAGCCCCAGCATTTT
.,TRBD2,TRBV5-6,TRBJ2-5,CASRSLGLAGQSGETQYF,TGTGCCAGCAGGTCATTGGGACTAGCGGGGCAATCGGGAGAGACCCAGTACTTC
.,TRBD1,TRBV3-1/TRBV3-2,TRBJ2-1,CASRQGQVNDNEQFF,TGTGCCAGCAGACAGGGACAGGTTAATGACAATGAGCAGTTCTTC
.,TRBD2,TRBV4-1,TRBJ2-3,CASSQITLASPSTDTQYF,TGCGCCAGCAGCCAGATTACACTAGCGTCGCCTAGCACAGATACGCAGTATTTT
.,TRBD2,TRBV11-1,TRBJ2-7,CASSLASSGSPHEQYF,TGTGCCAGCAGCTTGGCCTCTAGCGGGAGCCCCCACGAGCAGTACTTC
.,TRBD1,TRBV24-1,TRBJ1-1,CATSDNSQGAGKAFF,TGTGCCACCAGTGATAATTCACAGGGGGCAGGAAAAGCTTTCTTT
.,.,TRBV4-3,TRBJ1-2,CASSLLSAVSAYGYTF,TGCGCCAGCAGCCTCCTGTCGGCCGTAAGCGCCTATGGCTACACCTTC
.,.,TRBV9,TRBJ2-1,CASSVGAGSSYNEQFF,TGTGCCAGCAGCGTAGGGGCGGGCAGCTCCTACAATGAGCAGTTCTTC
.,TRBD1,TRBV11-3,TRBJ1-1,CASSAQGSNTEAFF,TGTGCCAGCAGCGCACAGGGGAGTAACACTGAAGCTTTCTTT